The rows below give T cell receptor beta chains drawn from one sample of a study of blood T cell repertoires in COVID-19. Data came from immunoSEQ multiplex PCR; TCRdb stores just in-frame clones and leaves some out. The sample gives 400,000 to 450,000 clones, 75% to 90% of which show up once; around 1.1% is in the top ten. The material sequenced was PBMCs or T cells enriched from blood (not recorded which). The receptors stem from a man aged 25-45 years who had recovered from COVID-19. Each CDR3 is given with its conserved first and last residue. Each record gives: J gene, D gene, V gene, clone size, CDR3 protein, CDR3 DNA. D genes are given only for firm matches. The listing skips clone size in some rows; elsewhere it reads once, few, many or a size class.

>TRBJ2-1|TRBD2|TRBV19|-
CASRPGTSGIFEQFF
TGTGCCAGTAGACCCGGGACTAGCGGGATATTTGAGCAGTTCTTC
>TRBJ1-4|-|TRBV18|-
CASSPTGSNEKLFF
TGTGCCAGCTCACCAACAGGGTCTAATGAAAAACTGTTTTTT
>TRBJ1-4|-|TRBV19|-
CASSINPGAEKLFF
TGTGCCAGTAGTATAAACCCAGGGGCTGAAAAACTGTTTTTT
>TRBJ1-3|-|TRBV7-9|-
CASSLGLAGVSGNTIYF
TGTGCCAGCAGCTTAGGTCTAGCAGGGGTCTCTGGAAACACCATATATTTT
>TRBJ2-1|TRBD1|TRBV11-3|-
CASSLGQGRNEQFF
TGTGCCAGCAGCTTAGGACAGGGTAGAAATGAGCAGTTCTTC
>TRBJ2-6|TRBD1|TRBV19|-
CASSPQGGQGTGANVLTF
TGTGCCAGTAGTCCACAGGGGGGACAGGGAACCGGGGCCAACGTCCTGACTTTC
>TRBJ1-2|TRBD1|TRBV5-5|-
CASSWDRGSLGGYTF
TGTGCCAGCAGCTGGGACAGGGGAAGCCTTGGCGGCTACACCTTC
>TRBJ2-7|TRBD1|TRBV29-1|few
CSVAGQGDDEQYF
TGCAGCGTTGCGGGACAGGGGGATGACGAGCAGTACTTC
>TRBJ2-3|TRBD2|TRBV19|once
CASSIGGRGGRTDTQYF
TGTGCCAGTAGTATAGGGGGTCGGGGGGGTAGGACAGATACGCAGTATTTT
>TRBJ2-7|TRBD1|TRBV6-5|-
CASRDSGQGRPQYF
TGTGCCAGCAGGGATAGCGGACAGGGTCGACCGCAGTACTTC
>TRBJ2-1|TRBD2|TRBV12-5|-
CASGYHGSGSLYSYNEQFF
TGTGCTAGTGGTTACCATGGTAGCGGGAGTCTCTACTCCTACAATGAGCAGTTCTTC
>TRBJ2-7|-|TRBV5-1|-
CASWGDSYYEQYF
TGCGCCAGCTGGGGGGACAGTTACTACGAGCAGTACTTC
>TRBJ2-5|-|TRBV30|few
CAWSDVWYSNTETQYF
TGTGCCTGGAGTGACGTCTGGTACAGTAATACAGAGACCCAGTACTTC
>TRBJ2-1|TRBD2|TRBV29-1|-
CSVDRKTSGRGSYNEQFF
TGCAGCGTTGATCGGAAAACTAGCGGAAGAGGCTCCTACAATGAGCAGTTCTTC
>TRBJ2-1|TRBD1|TRBV9|-
CASSVAGQADNEQFF
TGTGCCAGCAGCGTAGCAGGACAGGCAGACAATGAGCAGTTCTTC
>TRBJ2-5|TRBD2|TRBV28|-
CATYGGAVTQYF
TGTGCCACCTACGGGGGGGCGGTGACCCAGTACTTC
>TRBJ2-7|-|TRBV3-1/TRBV3-2|-
CASSPPFGRGNEQYF
TGTGCCAGCAGCCCCCCCTTCGGCAGGGGCAACGAGCAGTACTTC
>TRBJ2-3|TRBD2|TRBV2|-
CASSPGLAGVDTQYF
TGTGCCAGCAGTCCCGGACTAGCGGGAGTAGATACGCAGTATTTT
>TRBJ2-1|TRBD2|TRBV24-1|once
CATSDQKPGLANEQFF
TGTGCCACCAGTGACCAAAAACCGGGACTAGCAAATGAGCAGTTCTTC
>TRBJ2-1|-|TRBV7-8|-
CASSSGGGSSYNEQFF
TGTGCCAGCAGCTCAGGGGGCGGGAGCTCCTACAATGAGCAGTTCTTC
>TRBJ1-6|-|TRBV19|-
CASKDRDNSPLHF
TGTGCCAGTAAGGACAGAGACAATTCACCCCTCCACTTT
>TRBJ2-5|-|TRBV30|-
CAWTTNPRETQYF
TGTGCCTGGACAACCAACCCCCGGGAGACCCAGTACTTC
>TRBJ1-1|-|TRBV11-3|-
CASSDTTTEAFF
TGTGCCAGCAGCGACACCACCACTGAAGCTTTCTTT
>TRBJ2-3|TRBD1|TRBV7-9|-
CASFRGDTQYF
TGTGCCAGCTTCAGGGGGGATACGCAGTATTTT
>TRBJ2-2|-|TRBV27|-
CASSLQGPNTGELFF
TGTGCCAGCTCATTGCAGGGGCCGAACACCGGGGAGCTGTTTTTT
>TRBJ1-2|TRBD1|TRBV19|-
CASSALGQGVSTF
TGTGCCAGTAGTGCCCTTGGGCAGGGGGTAAGCACCTTC
>TRBJ2-7|TRBD1|TRBV19|once
CASSARDSPSYEQYF
TGTGCCAGTAGCGCGAGGGACAGTCCCTCCTACGAGCAGTACTTC
>TRBJ2-7|-|TRBV6-4|-
CASSVAQGSYEQYF
TGTGCCAGCAGTGTTGCCCAGGGGTCCTACGAGCAGTACTTC
>TRBJ1-3|TRBD1|TRBV5-5|-
CASSHVPGQGLGYF
TGTGCCAGCAGTCACGTCCCGGGACAGGGTTTGGGGTATTTT
>TRBJ2-1|TRBD1|TRBV11-3|-
CASSLGWSRDRGNEQFF
TGTGCCAGCAGCTTAGGGTGGTCGAGGGACAGGGGTAATGAGCAGTTCTTC
>TRBJ1-5|-|TRBV5-1|-
CASSLSGEGQPQHF
TGCGCCAGCAGCTTATCGGGCGAGGGACAGCCCCAGCATTTT
>TRBJ1-5|-|TRBV27|-
CASSLGGDFPANQPQHF
TGTGCCAGCAGCCTGGGTGGGGACTTTCCTGCTAATCAGCCCCAGCATTTT
>TRBJ2-7|-|TRBV2|-
CASRPRTMSSYEQYF
TGTGCCAGCAGACCTAGGACTATGAGCTCCTACGAGCAGTACTTC
>TRBJ2-1|TRBD2|TRBV7-9|once
CASERGNSYNEQFF
TGTGCCAGCGAGCGGGGGAATTCCTACAATGAGCAGTTCTTC
>TRBJ1-3|-|TRBV5-6|-
CASSLVGAGNTIYF
TGTGCCAGCAGCTTGGTCGGGGCTGGAAACACCATATATTTT
>TRBJ1-2|TRBD1|TRBV3-1/TRBV3-2|once
CASSQADRNYGYTF
TGTGCCAGCAGCCAAGCGGACAGGAACTATGGCTACACCTTC
>TRBJ1-1|-|TRBV18|-
CASSPQNTEAFF
TGTGCCAGCTCACCCCAGAACACTGAAGCTTTCTTT
>TRBJ2-6|-|TRBV7-7|-
CASSLVNSSGANVLTF
TGTGCCAGCAGCTTAGTTAATAGCTCTGGGGCCAACGTCCTGACTTTC
>TRBJ2-5|TRBD2|TRBV27|-
CASRTLAGVPYF
TGTGCCAGCAGAACCCTAGCGGGAGTGCCGTACTTC
>TRBJ2-2|-|TRBV11-2|few
CASSASSVNTGELFF
TGTGCCAGCAGCGCCTCTAGCGTAAACACCGGGGAGCTGTTTTTT
>TRBJ2-5|TRBD2|TRBV11-2|once
CASSLPQLAETETQYF
TGTGCCAGCAGCCTCCCCCAACTAGCGGAGACAGAGACCCAGTACTTC
>TRBJ1-2|-|TRBV27|-
CASSLDWHGYGYTF
TGTGCCAGCAGTCTTGACTGGCACGGCTATGGCTACACCTTC
>TRBJ1-1|-|TRBV5-1|-
CASSLKGGGTEAFF
TGCGCCAGCAGCTTAAAGGGTGGAGGGACTGAAGCTTTCTTT
>TRBJ2-4|-|TRBV10-3|-
CAISALAWDIQYF
TGTGCCATCAGTGCCTTAGCGTGGGACATTCAGTACTTC